This TCR beta chain comes out of a study of T cell responses to AZD1222 COVID-19 vaccine. Study-level points and caveats: Clonal diversity was possibly underestimated; the donors were predominantly white British and more often female.

This clone was seen once. Its antigen is not known. Generated by immunoSEQ multiplex PCR, the TCRdb table keeps only in-frame clones and is missing some. The data show 90,000 to 150,000 clones, approximately 89% seen once. Germline CDR1 is SEHNR and CDR2 is FQNEAQ (reference sequence). V shed 8 bases and J shed 6 bases, with 14 bases lying between them. CDR3 length: 13 residues. The chain joins TRBV7-9 to TRBJ1-5, with D uncertain. The TCR comes from an adult in good health. The specimen comprised peripheral blood, sampled on day 0 of AZD1222 vaccination. The DNA for the CDR3 is TGTGCCAGCGGGAGTGACCAGACTCAGCCCCAGCATTTT. It yields the protein CASGSDQTQPQHF.